What follows are 23 T cell receptor beta chains derived from one specimen sequenced in a study of cytomegalovirus exposure and HLA in healthy donors. Vbeta (60) and Jbeta (13) primers were used in the PCR. Generated by immunoSEQ multiplex PCR, the TCRdb table keeps only in-frame clones and is missing some. The sample lists approximately 120,000 clones, around 85% seen once, with approximately 6.7% in the top ten. The specimen sequenced was PBMCs. All receptors come from a woman in her twenties or thirties in good health and CMV-seropositive.

V is TRBV27 and J is TRBJ1-6; 9 bases are shared with TRBD1. With V trimmed by 6 bases and J by 3 bases, 3 bases remained unmatched. Germline V gives CDR1 MNHEY, CDR2 SMNVEV (reference sequence). The CDR3 is 15 amino acids. CDR3 loop: CASRGQGFYNSPLHF. In DNA form, the CDR3 reads TGTGCCAGCAGAGGACAGGGGTTCTATAATTCACCCCTCCACTTT.

The chain links TRBV6-1 to TRBJ1-1, with a weak D call TRBD1 (6 bases). Per germline, CDR1 MNHNS and CDR2 SASEGT. This CDR3 contains 14 residues. Between the trimmed V and J ends, which lost 3 bases and 4 bases, there was a span of 12 bases. In DNA form, the CDR3 reads TGTGCCAGCAGTGAGTTCAGGGGTAGCACTGAAGCTTTCTTT. This translates into CASSEFRGSTEAFF.

The chain couples TRBV2 to TRBJ2-5; 7 bases agree with TRBD1. Trimming cost V 6 bases and J 5 bases; bases outside gene matches: 6. This CDR3 region has 13 residues. Germline-derived CDR1 and CDR2 are SNHLY and FYNNEI. The CDR3 loop is CASRGQPWETQYF. In DNA, the CDR3 is TGTGCCAGCAGGGGACAGCCTTGGGAGACCCAGTACTTC.

The chain joins TRBV4-2 to TRBJ2-1; D may be TRBD2 (7 bases). The V gene's germline CDR1 is LGHNA and CDR2 YNFKEQ. The V gene lost 0 bases and the J gene lost 1 base, with 25 bases spanning the gap. The CDR3 covers 21 residues. CDR3 in DNA: TGTGCCAGCAGCCAAGATGATAGGAGAGGGGGGGGAGTTGAGTCCTACAATGAGCAGTTCTTC. It yields the protein CASSQDDRRGGGVESYNEQFF.

The gene calls are TRBV7-9 and TRBJ2-7; 7 positions match TRBD1. With 6 bases clipped from V and 4 bases from J, the junction kept 15 bases outside the gene matches. Germline lookup yields CDR1 SEHNR and CDR2 FQNEAQ (reference sequence). The CDR3 consists of 16 residues. This chain's CDR3 is CASSPTGEKRPYEQYF. DNA for the CDR3: TGTGCCAGCAGTCCTACAGGGGAAAAGAGACCATACGAGCAGTACTTC.

The count of this clone is one. The chain couples TRBV5-1 to TRBJ1-1; 9 nucleotides align to TRBD1. CDR1 SGHRS and CDR2 YFSETQ come from the germline V gene. The CDR3 has 17 amino acids. V was pared by 8 bases and J by 0 bases, with 14 bases of the junction left unmatched. CDR3 loop: CASQNGGTGMMNTEAFF. The CDR3 coding sequence is TGCGCCAGTCAAAACGGAGGGACAGGGATGATGAACACTGAAGCTTTCTTT.

This clone appeared once. J is TRBJ1-1 and V is TRBV20-1; 10 nucleotides agree with TRBD1. V lost 5 bases and J lost 14; bases outside the gene matches: 8. From germline, CDR1 is DFQATT and CDR2 SNEGSKA (reference sequence). The CDR3 sequence is 11 residues long. This chain's CDR3 is CSALRDRGNFF. The CDR3 DNA sequence: TGCAGTGCTTTACGGGACAGGGGAAACTTCTTT.

This clone was seen only once. CDR3 residues: CASKGWGGGPLHEQYF. In DNA form, the CDR3 reads TGTGCCAGCAAGGGTTGGGGGGGAGGGCCGTTACACGAGCAGTACTTC. The gene calls are TRBV5-8 and TRBJ2-7, with 7 bases identical to TRBD2. The CDR3 covers 16 residues. Looked up from germline, CDR1 is SGHTS and CDR2 is YDEGEE. V was pared by 6 bases and J by 5 bases, with 17 bases of the junction left unmatched.

The V gene is TRBV28, the J gene TRBJ1-1; 8 nucleotides align to TRBD1. Germline V gene sequence: CDR1 MDHEN, CDR2 SYDVKM. The CDR3 is 14 residues long. With V trimmed by 5 bases and J by 2 bases, 4 bases remained unmatched. CDR3 nucleotide sequence: TGTGCCAGCAGTACAGGGGGTGCCAACACTGAAGCTTTCTTT. It is translated as CASSTGGANTEAFF.

The chain recombines TRBV4-2 with TRBJ2-7, with D possibly TRBD2 on 5 matching bases. This CDR3 is built from 14 residues. The V gene's germline CDR1 is LGHNA and CDR2 YNFKEQ. The V end was cut by 0 bases, the J end by 1 base, with 7 bases between. CDR3 coding DNA: TGTGCCAGCAGCCAAGATAGGACTTCCTACGAGCAGTACTTC. This encodes CASSQDRTSYEQYF.

Regarding this clone: The same CDR3 also results from other DNA sequences found in this sample. This chain uses TRBV2 with TRBJ1-5; D might be TRBD1 (6 bases). There are 13 residues in the CDR3. Germline CDR1 reads SNHLY; CDR2 reads FYNNEI. The V gene lost 6 bases and the J gene lost 1 base, with 7 bases spanning the gap. In DNA form, the CDR3 reads TGTGCCAGCAGAGGACAGAGCAATCAGCCCCAGCATTTT. Translation: CASRGQSNQPQHF.

The gene calls are TRBV6-5 and TRBJ1-2, with D tentatively TRBD1 (5 bases). Trimming pared 2 bases from V and 5 bases from J, leaving 12 bases between. Germline-derived CDR1 and CDR2 are MNHEY and SVGAGI. The CDR3 contains 14 residues. For the CDR3, the DNA is TGTGCCAGCAGTTACGGGGGGTCCGTATATGGCTACACCTTC. Residues: CASSYGGSVYGYTF.

The V call is TRBV10-3, the J call TRBJ2-2; TRBD1 is a possible D gene (5 bases). V lost 2 bases and J lost 0, with 10 bases in between. The CDR3 contains 16 residues. Germline CDR1 is ENHRY and CDR2 is SYGVKD. CDR3 in amino acids: CAISERPGTNTGELFF. In DNA, the CDR3 is TGTGCCATCAGTGAGAGGCCAGGGACGAACACCGGGGAGCTGTTTTTT.

The chain joins TRBV19 to TRBJ2-3; 10 positions agree with TRBD2. V lost 4 bases, J lost 1 base, and 5 bases stayed unmatched. There are 16 residues in the CDR3. From germline, CDR1 is LNHDA and CDR2 SQIVND (reference sequence). This CDR3 is CASSKIAGGRTDTQYF. The CDR3 DNA reads TGTGCCAGTAGTAAGATAGCGGGGGGACGCACAGATACGCAGTATTTT.

J is TRBJ2-3 and V is TRBV7-3, with 7 bases matching TRBD1. The CDR3 covers 14 residues. The germline CDR1 and CDR2 sequences are SGHTA and FQGTGA. V lost 4 bases to trimming and J lost 6 bases; unmatched junction nucleotides: 7. This CDR3 reads CASSYSDREDTQYF. The CDR3 nucleotides read TGTGCCAGCAGCTACTCCGACAGGGAGGATACGCAGTATTTT.

The chain couples TRBV2 to TRBJ1-1; D gene unclear. V lost 6 bases, J lost 1 base, and 6 bases lay in between. CDR1 and CDR2 (germline): SNHLY, FYNNEI. The CDR3 sequence is 12 residues long. The CDR3 DNA reads TGTGCCAGCAGGGGAGGGAACACTGAAGCTTTCTTT. It is translated as CASRGGNTEAFF.

The chain uses TRBV28 and TRBJ2-2; TRBD1 aligns across 8 bases. V shed 5 bases, J shed 6 bases, and the junction held 14 bases outside the gene matches. This CDR3 has 17 amino acids. The V gene's germline CDR1 is MDHEN and CDR2 SYDVKM. DNA of the CDR3: TGTGCCAGCAGTCCTCCCGGACAGGGTGCATGGGCCGGGGAGCTGTTTTTT. Translation gives CASSPPGQGAWAGELFF.

This clone was observed a single time. V and J are TRBV2 and TRBJ1-5; 11 nucleotides line up with TRBD1. The V segment lost 4 bases and the J segment 7 bases; nucleotides outside the gene matches: 0. CDR1 is SNHLY, CDR2 FYNNEI, per germline. The CDR3 sequence is 13 residues long. CDR3 sequence: CASSGTGGQPQHF. CDR3 bases: TGTGCCAGCAGTGGGACAGGGGGCCAGCCCCAGCATTTT.

Remarks on this clone: This CDR3 is also generated by other DNA sequences in the sample. V is TRBV2 and J is TRBJ2-7; no definite D call. The CDR3 is made up of 12 amino acids. V shed 5 bases and J shed 4 bases, with 9 bases lying between them. Germline lookup yields CDR1 SNHLY and CDR2 FYNNEI. Here the CDR3 reads CASSRSEYEQYF. CDR3 sequence (DNA): TGTGCCAGCAGTAGAAGTGAGTACGAGCAGTACTTC.

The CDR3 region has the DNA TGTGCCAGCAGCCCGGGGGACGGATACTATGGCTACACCTTC. Its protein product is CASSPGDGYYGYTF. The rearrangement joins TRBV11-2 to TRBJ1-2; possibly TRBD1 for D (5 bases). Germline-derived CDR1 and CDR2 are SGHAT and FQNNGV. With 5 bases removed from V and 3 bases from J, the gap between germline ends came to 13 bases. The CDR3 contains 14 residues.

J is TRBJ2-4 and V is TRBV19; 10 bases align to TRBD2. Per germline, CDR1 LNHDA and CDR2 SQIVND (reference sequence). The CDR3 has 17 residues. Trimming at V came to 1 base and at J to 8 bases, leaving 11 bases not matched to a gene. The CDR3: CASSIGVLAGDGDIQYF. CDR3 sequence (DNA): TGTGCCAGTAGTATAGGGGTCCTAGCGGGAGATGGGGACATTCAGTACTTC.

V gene TRBV28 combines with J gene TRBJ1-4, with TRBD1 identical over 8 bases. In germline, CDR1 is MDHEN, CDR2 SYDVKM. CDR3 size: 11 residues. V gave up 2 bases and J gave up 17 bases; unmatched junction bases: 4. The CDR3 DNA sequence: TGTGCCAGCAGTTTAGGGCAGGGGGCCTTTTTT. Translation gives CASSLGQGAFF.

On this clone itself: Other nucleotide sequences in the sample specify the same CDR3. The chain links TRBV27 to TRBJ2-7; D unresolved. Germline-derived CDR1 and CDR2 are MNHEY and SMNVEV (reference sequence). This CDR3 contains 12 residues. V lost 3 bases and J lost 3, with 6 bases in between. DNA for the CDR3: TGTGCCAGCAGTTTGACGGGCTACGAGCAGTACTTC. Its protein is CASSLTGYEQYF.